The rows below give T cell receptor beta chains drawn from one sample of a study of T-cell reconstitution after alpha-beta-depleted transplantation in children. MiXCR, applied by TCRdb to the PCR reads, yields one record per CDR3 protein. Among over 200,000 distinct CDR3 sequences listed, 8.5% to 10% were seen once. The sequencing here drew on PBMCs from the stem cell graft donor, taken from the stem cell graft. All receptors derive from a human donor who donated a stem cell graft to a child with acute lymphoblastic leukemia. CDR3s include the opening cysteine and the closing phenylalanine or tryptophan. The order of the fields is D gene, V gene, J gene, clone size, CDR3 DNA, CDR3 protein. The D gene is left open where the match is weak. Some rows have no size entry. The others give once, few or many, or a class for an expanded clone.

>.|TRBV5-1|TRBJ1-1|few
TGCGCCAGCAGCCCCGGACGGGGAACGAACACTGAAGCTTTCTTT
CASSPGRGTNTEAFF
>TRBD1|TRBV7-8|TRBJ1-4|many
TGTGCCAGCAGCTCCCTCCGGGACAGGGTTCGGACTAATGAAAAACTGTTTTTT
CASSSLRDRVRTNEKLFF
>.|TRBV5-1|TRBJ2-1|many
TGCGCCAGCAGCTTGAGCCAGGGCTATGAGCAGTTCTTC
CASSLSQGYEQFF
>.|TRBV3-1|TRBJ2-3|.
TGTGCCAGCAGCCCCGACCCTCCGCGCACAGATACGCAGTATTTT
CASSPDPPRTDTQYF
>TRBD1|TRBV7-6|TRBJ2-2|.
TGTGCCAGCAGCTTGGACGCCGGGACAGCGAACACCGGGGAGCTGTTTTTT
CASSLDAGTANTGELFF
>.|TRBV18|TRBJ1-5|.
TGTGCCAGCTCACCACAGGTTGGGGCGAACAATCAGCCCCAGCATTTT
CASSPQVGANNQPQHF
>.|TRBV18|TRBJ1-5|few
TGTGCCAGCTCACCCAACGGACACTATAATCAGCCCCAGCATTTT
CASSPNGHYNQPQHF
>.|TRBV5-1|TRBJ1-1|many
TGCGCCAGCAGCTTGGCCTCGGGGCTGAACACTGAAGCTTTCTTT
CASSLASGLNTEAFF
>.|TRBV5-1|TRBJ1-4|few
TGCGCCAGCAGCTTTGGCTACGCTAAAAATGAAAAACTGTTTTTT
CASSFGYAKNEKLFF
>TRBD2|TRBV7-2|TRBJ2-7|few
TGTGCCAGCAGCTTAGTGGCTAGCGGGGTTTACGAGCAGTACTTC
CASSLVASGVYEQYF
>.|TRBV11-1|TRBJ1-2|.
TGTGCCAGCAGCTTAGATGGCGACTACACCTTC
CASSLDGDYTF
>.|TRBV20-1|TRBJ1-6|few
TGCAGTGCTAGTGAGTCTTCACCCCTCCACTTT
CSASESSPLHF
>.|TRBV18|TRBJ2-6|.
TGTGCCAGCTCACGGATGACCGACTCTGGGGCCAACGTCCTGACTTTC
CASSRMTDSGANVLTF
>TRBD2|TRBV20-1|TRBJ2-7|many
TGCAGTGCTGGGACGGGACTATCCTACGAGCAGTACTTC
CSAGTGLSYEQYF
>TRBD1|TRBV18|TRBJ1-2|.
TGTGCCAGCTCACCACGGGACAGGGTAGACTATGGCTACACCTTC
CASSPRDRVDYGYTF
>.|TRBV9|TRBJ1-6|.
TGTGCCAGCAGCGTAATGGGAGGCAATAATTCACCCCTCCACTTT
CASSVMGGNNSPLHF
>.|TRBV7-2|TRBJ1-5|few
TGTGCCAGCAGCTCCAACGGCTTAGGGAATCAGCCCCAGCATTTT
CASSSNGLGNQPQHF
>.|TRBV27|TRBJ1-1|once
TGTGCCAGCAGTTTATCGTACAGGAGGAACACTGAAGCTTTCTTT
CASSLSYRRNTEAFF
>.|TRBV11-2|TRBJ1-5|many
TGTGCCAGCAGCTTAGAGGTCAGTCAGCCCCAGCATTTT
CASSLEVSQPQHF
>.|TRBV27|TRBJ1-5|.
TGTGCCAGCAGTTTATCTCGGCGGACAAATCAGCCCCAGCATTTT
CASSLSRRTNQPQHF
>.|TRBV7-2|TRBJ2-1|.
TGTGCCAGCAGCTCTGCGAGCTCCTACAATGAGCAGATCTTC
CASSSASSYNEQIF
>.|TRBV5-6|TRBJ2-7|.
TGTGCCAGCAGCTTGGACGGAGTTCAGGAGTACTTC
CASSLDGVQEYF
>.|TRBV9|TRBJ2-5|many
TGTGCCAGCAGCGTAGATCCGTCCCACCAAGAGACCCAGTACTTC
CASSVDPSHQETQYF
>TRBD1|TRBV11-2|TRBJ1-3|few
TGTGCCAGCAGCTTGGGGACAGGGGCCGGAAACACCATATATTTT
CASSLGTGAGNTIYF
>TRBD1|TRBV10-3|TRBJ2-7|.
TGTGCCACCTCGACAGGGGTGAACGAGCAGTACTTC
CATSTGVNEQYF
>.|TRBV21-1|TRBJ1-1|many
TGTGCCAGCAGCAAGACATGGACTGGGTTATACACTGAAGCTTTCTTT
CASSKTWTGLYTEAFF
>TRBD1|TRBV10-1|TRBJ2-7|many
TGCGCCAGCAGTGTCTTGACAGGGGGCTACGAGCAGTACTTC
CASSVLTGGYEQYF
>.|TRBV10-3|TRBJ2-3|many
TGTGCCATCAGCCCAAACTCAGGGTCTGGCACAGATACGCAGTATTTT
CAISPNSGSGTDTQYF
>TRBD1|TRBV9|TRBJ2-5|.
TGTGCCAGCAGCGTTGACAGGGGCGGGGCGGAGACCCAGTACTTC
CASSVDRGGAETQYF
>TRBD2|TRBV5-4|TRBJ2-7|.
TGTGCCAGCAGCTTGGGCGGACTAGATCGTGAGCAGTACTTC
CASSLGGLDREQYF
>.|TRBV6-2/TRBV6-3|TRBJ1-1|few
TGTGCCAGCAGTTGGGACGGATTGAACACTGAAGCTTTCTTT
CASSWDGLNTEAFF
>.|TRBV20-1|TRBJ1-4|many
TGCAGTGCTAGAGATGGGAGGAATGAAAAACTGTTTTTT
CSARDGRNEKLFF
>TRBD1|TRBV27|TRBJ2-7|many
TGTGCCAGTAGGACAGGGAGGTCCCACGAGCAGTACTTC
CASRTGRSHEQYF
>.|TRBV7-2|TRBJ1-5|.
TGTGCCAGCAGCTTATCTGCGGATCATCAGCCCCAGCATTTT
CASSLSADHQPQHF
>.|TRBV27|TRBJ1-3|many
TGTGCCAGCAGTTTTGCGGGGACTGGAAACACCATATATTTT
CASSFAGTGNTIYF
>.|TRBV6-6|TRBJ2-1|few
TGTGCCAGCAGTCCCTCCGGGCAAAATGAGCAGTTCTTC
CASSPSGQNEQFF
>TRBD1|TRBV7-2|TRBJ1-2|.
TGTGCCAGCAGTTCCACAGGGGGCGAGTATGGCTACACCTTC
CASSSTGGEYGYTF